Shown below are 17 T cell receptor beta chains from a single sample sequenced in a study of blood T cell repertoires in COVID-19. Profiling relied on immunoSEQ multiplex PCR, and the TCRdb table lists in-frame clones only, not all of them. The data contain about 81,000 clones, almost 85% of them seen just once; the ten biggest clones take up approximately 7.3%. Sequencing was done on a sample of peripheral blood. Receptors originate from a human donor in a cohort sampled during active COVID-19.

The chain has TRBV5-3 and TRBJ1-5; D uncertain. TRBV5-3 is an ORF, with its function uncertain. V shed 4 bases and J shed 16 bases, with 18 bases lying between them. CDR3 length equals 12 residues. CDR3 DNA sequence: TGTGCCAGAAGCCAAAGCGCCTCGACTGTACATTTT. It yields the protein CARSQSASTVHF.

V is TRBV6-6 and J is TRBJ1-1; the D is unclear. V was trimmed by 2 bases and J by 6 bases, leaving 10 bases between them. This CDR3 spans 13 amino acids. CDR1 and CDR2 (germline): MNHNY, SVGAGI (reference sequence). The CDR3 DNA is TGTGCCAGCAGTTACCGCCCACCGGCTGAAGCTTTCTTT. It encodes CASSYRPPAEAFF.

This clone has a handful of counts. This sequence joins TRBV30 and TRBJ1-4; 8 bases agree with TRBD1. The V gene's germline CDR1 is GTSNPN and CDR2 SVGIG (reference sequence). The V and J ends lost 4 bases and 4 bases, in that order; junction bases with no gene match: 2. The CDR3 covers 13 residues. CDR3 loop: CAWTGQVNEKLFF. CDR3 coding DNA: TGTGCCTGGACGGGACAGGTTAATGAAAAACTGTTTTTT.

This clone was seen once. CDR3: CASSWGTGGGEAFF. In DNA form, the CDR3 reads TGCGCCAGCAGCTGGGGGACAGGGGGAGGTGAAGCTTTCTTT. The chain uses TRBV5-1 and TRBJ1-1; 11 bases line up with TRBD1. CDR3 size: 14 residues. Trimming at V came to 3 bases and at J to 7 bases, leaving 5 bases not matched to a gene. Per the germline V gene, CDR1 is SGHRS and CDR2 is YFSETQ.

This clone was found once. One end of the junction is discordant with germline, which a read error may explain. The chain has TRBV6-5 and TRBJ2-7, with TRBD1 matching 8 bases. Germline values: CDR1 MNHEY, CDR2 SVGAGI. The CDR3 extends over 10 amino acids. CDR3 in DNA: TGTGCCAGCAGGGGGACAGGACTTACTTTC. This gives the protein CASRGTGLTF.

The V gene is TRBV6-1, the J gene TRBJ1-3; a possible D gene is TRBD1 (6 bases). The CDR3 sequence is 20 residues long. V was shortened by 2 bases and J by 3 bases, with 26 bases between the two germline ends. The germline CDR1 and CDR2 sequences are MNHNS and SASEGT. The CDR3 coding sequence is TGTGCCAGCAGTGAATTACCTCTATGGCTAGGGGGGGCGGGTGGAAACACCATATATTTT. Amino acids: CASSELPLWLGGAGGNTIYF.

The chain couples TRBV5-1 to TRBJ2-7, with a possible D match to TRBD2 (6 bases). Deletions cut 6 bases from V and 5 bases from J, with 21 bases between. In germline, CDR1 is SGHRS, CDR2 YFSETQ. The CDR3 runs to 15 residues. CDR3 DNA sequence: TGCGCCAGCACCCTGGCGGGGCCCGCGGTGAACGAGCAGTACTTC. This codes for CASTLAGPAVNEQYF.

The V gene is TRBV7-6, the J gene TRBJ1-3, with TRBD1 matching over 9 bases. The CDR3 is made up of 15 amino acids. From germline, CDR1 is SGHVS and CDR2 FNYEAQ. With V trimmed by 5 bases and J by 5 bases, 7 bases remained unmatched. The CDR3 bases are TGTGCCAGCAGCACCACAGGGGGCGAGAGAAACACCATATATTTT. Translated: CASSTTGGERNTIYF. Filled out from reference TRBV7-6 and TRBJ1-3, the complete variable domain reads GAGVSQSPRYKVTKRGQDVALRCDPISGHVSLYWYRQALGQGPEFLTYFNYEAQQDKSGLPNDRFSAERPEGSISTLTIQRTEQRDSAMYRCASSTTGGERNTIYFGEGSWLTVV.

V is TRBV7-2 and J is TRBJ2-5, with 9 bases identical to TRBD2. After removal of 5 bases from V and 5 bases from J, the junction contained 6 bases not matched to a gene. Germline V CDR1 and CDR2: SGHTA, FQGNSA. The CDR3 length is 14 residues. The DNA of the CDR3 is TGTGCCAGCAGCGACAGCGGGGGGTTTGAGACCCAGTACTTC. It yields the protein CASSDSGGFETQYF.

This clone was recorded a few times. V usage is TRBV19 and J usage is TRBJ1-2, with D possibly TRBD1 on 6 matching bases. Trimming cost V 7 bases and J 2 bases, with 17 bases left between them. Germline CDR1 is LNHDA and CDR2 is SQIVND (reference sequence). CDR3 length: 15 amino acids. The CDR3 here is CASIVSGTRNYGYTF. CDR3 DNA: TGTGCCAGTATCGTCTCCGGGACACGAAACTATGGCTACACCTTC.

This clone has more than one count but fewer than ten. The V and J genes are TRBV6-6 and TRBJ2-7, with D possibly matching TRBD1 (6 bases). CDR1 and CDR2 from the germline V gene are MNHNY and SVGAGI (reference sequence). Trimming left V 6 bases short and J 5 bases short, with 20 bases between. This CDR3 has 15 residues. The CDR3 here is CASRTLTGTGDEQYF. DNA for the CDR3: TGTGCCAGCAGAACACTCACAGGGACCGGCGACGAGCAGTACTTC.

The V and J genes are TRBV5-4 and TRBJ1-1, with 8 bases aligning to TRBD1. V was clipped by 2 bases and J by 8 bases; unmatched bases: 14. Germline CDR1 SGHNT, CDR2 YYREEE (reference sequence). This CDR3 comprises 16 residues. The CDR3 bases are TGTGCCAGCAGCTTAAGAACCGGGACAGGCCGACCAGAAGCTTTCTTT. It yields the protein CASSLRTGTGRPEAFF.

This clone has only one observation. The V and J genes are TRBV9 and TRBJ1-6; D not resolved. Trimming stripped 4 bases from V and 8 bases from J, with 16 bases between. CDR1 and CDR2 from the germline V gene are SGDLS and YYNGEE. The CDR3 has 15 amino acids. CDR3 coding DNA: TGTGCCAGCAGCAACCGGCGCGAGCAGGATTCACCCCTCCACTTT. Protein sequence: CASSNRREQDSPLHF.

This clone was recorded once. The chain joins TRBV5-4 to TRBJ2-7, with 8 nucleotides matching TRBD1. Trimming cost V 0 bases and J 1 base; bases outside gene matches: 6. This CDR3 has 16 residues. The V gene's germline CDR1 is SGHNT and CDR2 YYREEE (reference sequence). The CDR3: CASSLAWGTGSYEQYF. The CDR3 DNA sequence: TGTGCCAGCAGCTTGGCTTGGGGGACAGGATCCTACGAGCAGTACTTC.

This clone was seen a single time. As DNA, the CDR3 is TGTGCCAGCTCTAGCGGGGAGGGGGAGCAGTACTTC. Amino acids: CASSSGEGEQYF. The rearrangement joins TRBV9 to TRBJ2-7; 9 bases match TRBD2. The germline V gene encodes CDR1 SGDLS and CDR2 YYNGEE. The CDR3 contains 12 residues. V shed 7 bases, J shed 7 bases, and the junction held 6 bases outside the gene matches.

In DNA form, the CDR3 reads TGTGCCAGCAGCCCATCCCCGAGGGCAGACTATGGCTACACCTTC. Translated: CASSPSPRADYGYTF. The rearrangement uses TRBV3-1 (or the pseudogene TRBV3-2) and TRBJ1-2, with no clear D. This CDR3 region has 15 residues. CDR1 and CDR2 from the germline V gene are LGHDT and YNNKEL (reference sequence). With 4 bases removed from V and 3 bases from J, the gap between germline ends came to 15 bases.

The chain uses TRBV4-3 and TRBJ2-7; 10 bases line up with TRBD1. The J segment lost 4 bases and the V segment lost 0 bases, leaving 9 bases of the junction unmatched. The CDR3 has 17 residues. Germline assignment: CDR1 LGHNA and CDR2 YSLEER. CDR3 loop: CASSQEWGQGTLYEQYF. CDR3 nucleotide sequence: TGCGCCAGCAGCCAAGAGTGGGGACAGGGGACTTTGTACGAGCAGTACTTC.